These 13 T cell receptor beta chains originate from one sample sequenced in a study of metastatic and nonmetastatic thyroid tumors. TCRdb reprocessed the PCR reads via MiXCR. The profile shows approximately 86,000 clones, under 15% of them singletons. Among the patients, none had received any treatment before thyroid surgery. Sequencing was performed on tumor tissue. The receptors come from a female donor with papillary thyroid cancer or a benign thyroid nodule (not recorded which). Some clones in this sample may be carry-over from other donors' samples.

The table lists this clone with many counts. The chain has TRBV6-1 and TRBJ1-5; D gene unclear. Trimming cost V 1 base and J 3 bases, with 10 bases left between them. The CDR3 has 15 amino acids. CDR1 is MNHNS, CDR2 SASEGT, per germline. The CDR3 bases are TGTGCCAGCAGTGAAGGTTCAGAATACAATCAGCCCCAGCATTTT. This sequence encodes CASSEGSEYNQPQHF.

The chain couples TRBV2 to TRBJ2-1; D possibly corresponds to TRBD2 (6 bases). Germline assignment: CDR1 SNHLY and CDR2 FYNNEI. The germline V and J ends were trimmed by 4 bases and 4 bases, with 17 bases remaining between them. The CDR3 loop spans 16 amino acids. In DNA, the CDR3 is TGTGCCAGCAGTGTTCGGGGGTCGAGATCATACAATGAGCAGTTCTTC. This codes for CASSVRGSRSYNEQFF.

The chain has TRBV25-1 and TRBJ2-2, with 10 bases identical to TRBD1. Losses at the gene ends were 3 bases for V and 3 bases for J; bases not matched to a gene: 1. CDR1 is MGHDK, CDR2 SYGVNS, per germline. The CDR3 has 15 residues. The DNA for the CDR3 is TGTGCCAGCAGTGAGGGGACAGGGGACACCGGGGAGCTGTTTTTT. Translating it yields CASSEGTGDTGELFF.

This clone was detected ten times or more. This chain connects TRBV20-1 to TRBJ1-2; D perhaps matches TRBD1 (6 bases). V was trimmed by 1 base and J by 6 bases, leaving 21 bases between them. Germline CDR1 DFQATT, CDR2 SNEGSKA (reference sequence). The CDR3 has 16 residues. CDR3 sequence reads: CSARAVPGEGVHGYTF. CDR3 sequence (DNA): TGCAGTGCTAGAGCGGTACCCGGGGAGGGGGTTCATGGCTACACCTTC.

This clone was counted many times. V gene TRBV6-1 combines with J gene TRBJ1-5, with D unresolved. CDR3 length: 13 amino acids. Germline CDR1 and CDR2: MNHNS and SASEGT. The germline V and J ends were trimmed by 6 bases and 2 bases, with 8 bases remaining between them. The CDR3 bases are TGTGCCAGCAGCGGATTGGGCAATCAGCCCCAGCATTTT. The encoded protein is CASSGLGNQPQHF.

The sample holds many counts of this clone. J is TRBJ1-6 and V is TRBV2; D is unclear. The CDR3 length is 14 residues. V was clipped by 6 bases and J by 3 bases, with 9 bases between them. Germline CDR1 reads SNHLY; CDR2 reads FYNNEI. The CDR3, as DNA: TGTGCCAGCAGCGCCCGAGGCTATAATTCACCCCTCCACTTT. This sequence encodes CASSARGYNSPLHF.

This clone was recorded many times. The genes are TRBV15 and TRBJ2-1; 10 bases line up with TRBD2. With 3 bases clipped from V and 4 bases from J, the junction kept 9 bases outside the gene matches. Germline V CDR1 and CDR2: LNHNV, YYDKDF (reference sequence). The CDR3 consists of 17 residues. CDR3 region: CATSSDGKREGYNEQFF. CDR3 in DNA: TGTGCCACCAGCAGCGATGGGAAGCGGGAGGGATACAATGAGCAGTTCTTC.

V usage is TRBV28 and J usage is TRBJ1-1; D remains unclear. Germline V gene data show CDR1 as MDHEN and CDR2 as SYDVKM. V was shortened by 3 bases and J by 4 bases, with 15 bases between the two germline ends. This CDR3 is 15 amino acids long. In DNA, the CDR3 is TGTGCCAGCAGTTTGTTAGGAGGGAAGAGCACTGAAGCTTTCTTT. The encoded protein is CASSLLGGKSTEAFF.

This clone was picked up a small number of times. Within the sample, other DNA sequences also encode this same CDR3. This chain uses TRBV6-2 or TRBV6-3 with TRBJ1-2, with 7 bases aligning to TRBD1. From germline, CDR1 is MNHEY and CDR2 SVGEGT. The J segment lost 6 bases and the V segment lost 6 bases, leaving 7 bases of the junction unmatched. This CDR3 spans 13 amino acids. For the CDR3, the DNA is TGTGCCAGCAGGTTCCAGGGACAGAATGGCTACACCTTC. This codes for CASRFQGQNGYTF.

Ten or more counts support this clone. J is TRBJ2-2 and V is TRBV28; a possible D gene is TRBD2 (6 bases). Trimming pared 5 bases from V and 2 bases from J, leaving 15 bases between. Germline loops: CDR1 MDHEN, CDR2 SYDVKM. The CDR3 has 16 amino acids. CDR3 sequence reads: CASSPPWEANTGELFF. The CDR3 region has the DNA TGTGCCAGCAGTCCCCCGTGGGAGGCCAACACCGGGGAGCTGTTTTTT.

Details on this clone: One base away lies a much larger clone, so this may be a sequencing read error. Distinct nucleotide sequences in the sample also encode this CDR3. The CDR3 here is CASSKDRGVHEQYF. The CDR3 coding sequence is TGCGCCAGCAGCAAGGACAGGGGAGTTCACGAGCAGTACTTC. This chain uses TRBV5-1 with TRBJ2-7; 9 bases agree with TRBD1. Germline V gives CDR1 SGHRS, CDR2 YFSETQ. CDR3 size: 14 residues. J lost 5 bases, V lost 4 bases, and 7 bases had no gene match.

This clone was observed a few times. The junction differs from germline at one of its ends, possibly a read error. V usage is TRBV28 and J usage is TRBJ1-1, with 7 bases that match TRBD1. Germline V gene data show CDR1 as MDHEN and CDR2 as SYDVKM. The CDR3 extends over 14 amino acids. The CDR3 DNA is TGTGCCAGCAGGGGGGGACAGACCCTCACTGAATCTTTCTTT. Translated: CASRGGQTLTESFF. Based on the CDR3 plus reference TRBV28 and TRBJ1-1, the full variable domain is DVKVTQSSRYLVKRTGEKVFLECVQDMDHENMFWYRQDPGLGLRLIYFSYDVKMKEKGDIPEGYSVSREKKERFSLILESASTNQTSMYLCASRGGQTLTESFFGQGTRLTVV.

This clone occurred many times. This chain joins TRBV24-1 and TRBJ2-3; 9 positions match TRBD1. The CDR3 contains 16 residues. CDR1 KGHDR and CDR2 SFDVKD come from the germline V gene. The trim removed 7 bases at V and 2 bases at J, leaving 9 bases unmatched. CDR3 in amino acids: CATSDVGTGPTDTQYF. DNA for the CDR3: TGTGCCACCAGCGACGTAGGGACAGGGCCCACAGATACGCAGTATTTT.